These 6 T cell receptor beta chains came from one sample sequenced in a study of molecular identifiers for immune sequencing clone quantification (dated by TCRdb to the late 2010s). The library was prepared using PCR. The sequencer was a NextSeq 500. In-frame beta chains were kept once TCRdb had trimmed the public reads at Q25 with fastp and called clones with MiXCR. Every CDR3 protein is listed once, alongside the most common genes and DNA of its rows. In all, the sample holds about 320,000 distinct CDR3 sequences, and under 25% of those were seen once. The ten largest clones represent around 0.74% of the sample. Sequenced sample: naive CD8+ T cells from blood, with Jurkat cell RNA spiked in. Interpreted using the paper, the cell subset or site label stands for: FACS-sorted CD8+CD4-CCR7+CD45RA+ naive T cells. The receptor source for this set is a human donor in good health. Some libraries in this study had Jurkat cell RNA spiked in.

To note about this clonotype: A single base separates this from a much larger clone, so it may be a read error. This chain joins TRBV30 and TRBJ2-7; D gene unclear. This CDR3 comprises 14 residues. Germline lookup yields CDR1 GTSNPN and CDR2 SVGIG (reference sequence). Trimming shortened V by 4 bases and J by 0 bases, and 13 bases separated the two germline ends. The CDR3 DNA is TGTGCCTGGAAGAAGGCAAGTAGCTCCTACGAGCAGTACTTC. It is translated as CAWKKASSSYEQYF.

With regard to this clonotype: The junction departs from germline at one end; a sequencing error may be responsible. This sequence joins TRBV19 and TRBJ2-7, with 10 bases aligning to TRBD2. This CDR3 is built from 16 residues. CDR1 LNHDA and CDR2 SQIVND come from the germline V gene (reference sequence). Here the CDR3 DNA reads TGTGCCGGTAGTATCTGGACTAGCGGATTGGACTACGAGCAGTACTTC. It translates to CAGSIWTSGLDYEQYF.

Many counts were recorded for this clonotype. The gene calls are TRBV28 and TRBJ2-3, with 10 bases identical to TRBD1. In germline, CDR1 is MDHEN, CDR2 SYDVKM. This CDR3 comprises 16 residues. V dropped 6 bases and J dropped 2; count of bases not matched to a gene: 8. As DNA, the CDR3 is TGTGCCAGCAGGGAAGAGGGACAGGGGTTCACAGATACGCAGTATTTT. It translates to CASREEGQGFTDTQYF.

The chain employs TRBV15 and TRBJ1-5; D uncertain. Germline assignment: CDR1 LNHNV and CDR2 YYDKDF (reference sequence). The CDR3 runs to 14 residues. Trimming removed 4 bases from V and 7 bases from J, with 14 bases in between. CDR3 residues: CATSTLMTGQPQHF. CDR3 bases: TGTGCCACCAGCACCTTAATGACGGGGCAGCCCCAGCATTTT.

This clonotype was seen repeatedly, ten times or more. The chain has TRBV27 and TRBJ2-7; 12 positions agree with TRBD2. The CDR3 has 13 residues. Germline CDR1 reads MNHEY; CDR2 reads SMNVEV (reference sequence). Trimming removed 9 bases from V and 3 bases from J; junction bases left unmatched: 3. CDR3 protein: CASRLAGVYEQYF. The CDR3 region has the DNA TGTGCCAGTAGACTAGCGGGAGTCTACGAGCAGTACTTC.

The chain combines TRBV7-9 with TRBJ2-1; 7 bases fit TRBD2. V gave up 5 bases and J gave up 6 bases; unmatched junction bases: 22. CDR1 and CDR2 from the germline V gene are SEHNR and FQNEAQ (reference sequence). The CDR3 has 19 amino acids. CDR3 sequence: CASSLGLFRGGSQGNEQFF. The DNA of the CDR3 is TGTGCCAGCAGCCTGGGATTATTTCGTGGCGGGAGCCAAGGCAATGAGCAGTTCTTC. Drawing the rest from reference TRBV7-9 and TRBJ2-1, the complete variable domain is DTGVSQNPRHKITKRGQNVTFRCDPISEHNRLYWYRQTLGQGPEFLTYFQNEAQLEKSRLLSDRFSAERPKGSFSTLEIQRTEQGDSAMYLCASSLGLFRGGSQGNEQFFGPGTRLTVL.